The present TCR beta chain was sequenced within a study of a mutant IDH1 vaccine in newly diagnosed glioma. Study findings and constraints: Pseudoprogression appeared unlinked to shifts in leading peripheral T cell clonotypes.

Time point given: baseline, week 1 (first vaccination visit). The treatment denotes: pre-vaccination baseline after standard-of-care therapy. Germline V lookup: CDR1 MDHEN, CDR2 SYDVKM. The CDR3 is 12 residues long. Trimming took off 2 bases at V and 8 bases at J, with 10 bases between the two ends. Assay used: immunoSEQ multiplex PCR; TCRdb lists only in-frame clones, some missing. This sample carries more than 20,000 clones, about 85% of them seen once, and the ten largest clones take 5.4%. About this clone itself: Its antigen is not known.

The material sequenced was PBMCs, taken from a glioma patient treated with radiotherapy, temozolomide or both. This clonotype originated in a man in his forties with glioma. The rearrangement uses TRBV28 and TRBJ2-7, with a possible D match to TRBD2 (6 bases). CDR3 DNA sequence: TGTGCCAGCAGTTTAAGAGGGACTCAGCAGTACTTC. Translated, it gives CASSLRGTQQYF.